The 6 T cell receptor beta chains in this list originate from one sample, sequenced in a study of T cell responses to AZD1222 COVID-19 vaccine. Data came from immunoSEQ multiplex PCR; TCRdb stores just in-frame clones and leaves some out. The sample has some 150,000 clones, about 85% seen once. The starting material was peripheral blood, obtained after recovery from COVID-19. These TCRs come from an adult who had recovered from COVID-19.

This chain links TRBV4-2 with TRBJ2-7, with TRBD1 matching 7 bases. Germline V CDR1 and CDR2: LGHNA, YNFKEQ. V dropped 0 bases and J dropped 6; count of bases not matched to a gene: 2. The CDR3 contains 13 residues. The DNA for the CDR3 is TGTGCCAGCAGCCAAGATGCAGGGGGCGAGCAGTACTTC. As protein: CASSQDAGGEQYF.

CDR3 DNA: TGTGCCAGCAGTCAGGGACTAGCGGGGGGGCGTGCCGGGGAGCTGTTTTTT. Translating gives CASSQGLAGGRAGELFF. This chain connects TRBV6-6 to TRBJ2-2; the match to TRBD2 covers 16 bases. The CDR3 loop spans 17 amino acids. CDR1 is MNHNY and CDR2 is SVGAGI in the germline V gene (reference sequence). J gave up 6 bases and V 5 bases, and 6 bases lay outside the gene matches.

This rearrangement joins TRBV2 to TRBJ2-2, with 12 nucleotides matching TRBD2. V shed 6 bases, J shed 3 bases, and the junction held 11 bases outside the gene matches. The CDR3 has 18 amino acids. CDR1 is SNHLY, CDR2 FYNNEI, per germline. The CDR3 loop reads CASRGGLAGGLHTGELFF. CDR3 sequence (DNA): TGTGCCAGCAGGGGAGGTCTAGCGGGGGGGCTCCACACCGGGGAGCTGTTTTTT.

The rearrangement links TRBV4-3 to TRBJ1-2, with D tentatively TRBD1 (5 bases). From germline, CDR1 is LGHNA and CDR2 YSLEER. CDR3 length equals 13 residues. V lost 1 base and J lost 8, with 11 bases in between. CDR3 nucleotides: TGCGCCAGCAGCCAAGTATTCGGGGGGGGCTACACCTTC. It encodes CASSQVFGGGYTF.

The V and J genes are TRBV6-5 and TRBJ1-1; D call uncertain. The CDR3 length is 15 residues. Germline V gene lookup returns CDR1 MNHEY and CDR2 SVGAGI. The V end was cut by 3 bases, the J end by 1 base, with 12 bases between. The CDR3 nucleotides read TGTGCCAGCAGTTATTGGAAGGCGCGGAACACTGAAGCTTTCTTT. As protein: CASSYWKARNTEAFF.

The rearrangement links TRBV18 to TRBJ2-7; TRBD1 aligns across 7 bases. V gave up 6 bases and J gave up 0 bases; unmatched junction bases: 8. CDR1 KGHSH and CDR2 LQKENI come from the germline V gene. CDR3 length equals 15 residues. The CDR3 reads CASSTGTESSYEQYF. The CDR3 DNA reads TGTGCCAGCTCGACAGGGACAGAGAGCTCCTACGAGCAGTACTTC.